The 7 T cell receptor beta chains below were found in one sample sequenced in a study of patients with pleural tuberculosis. MiXCR, run by TCRdb on the reads, gives a single entry per CDR3 protein. The sample carries 25,000 to 35,000 distinct CDR3 sequences, 18% recorded once. The sample was peripheral blood. Every receptor here comes from a human donor with pleural tuberculosis.

This clonotype was observed many times. V usage is TRBV7-2 and J usage is TRBJ1-2, with D uncertain. CDR3 length equals 14 residues. Looked up from germline, CDR1 is SGHTA and CDR2 is FQGNSA. V was trimmed by 4 bases and J by 8 bases, leaving 17 bases between them. The CDR3 nucleotides are TGTGCCAGCAGCTCCCTCTCCGGGGTTGTGGGCTACACCTTC. Residues: CASSSLSGVVGYTF. Based on the CDR3 plus reference TRBV7-2 and TRBJ1-2, the full variable domain is GAGVSQSPSNKVTEKGKDVELRCDPISGHTALYWYRQSLGQGLEFLIYFQGNSAPDKSGLPSDRFSAERTGGSVSTLTIQRTQQEDSAVYLCASSSLSGVVGYTFGSGTRLTVV.

This clonotype was picked up many times. J is TRBJ2-3 and V is TRBV5-1; D is undetermined. Germline assignment: CDR1 SGHRS and CDR2 YFSETQ. V was trimmed by 6 bases and J by 5 bases, leaving 10 bases between them. The CDR3 covers 12 residues. CDR3 DNA sequence: TGCGCCAGCACAAGGTCCGGAGATACGCAGTATTTT. This sequence encodes CASTRSGDTQYF.

This clonotype was detected ten times or more. V is TRBV28 and J is TRBJ1-6; D is unclear. The CDR3 sequence is 15 residues long. Trimming removed 1 base from V and 5 bases from J, with 9 bases in between. The germline gives CDR1 MDHEN, CDR2 SYDVKM. CDR3 DNA: TGTGCCAGCAGTTTATCCGGCTACCATAATTCACCCCTCCACTTT. Protein product: CASSLSGYHNSPLHF. Full variable domain (outside the CDR3, taken from reference TRBV28 and TRBJ1-6): DVKVTQSSRYLVKRTGEKVFLECVQDMDHENMFWYRQDPGLGLRLIYFSYDVKMKEKGDIPEGYSVSREKKERFSLILESASTNQTSMYLCASSLSGYHNSPLHFGNGTRLTVT.

At least ten counts were recorded for this clonotype. This chain links TRBV3-1 with TRBJ2-3, with TRBD2 matching over 11 bases. Trimming removed 2 bases from V and 8 bases from J; junction bases left unmatched: 9. CDR3 length equals 16 residues. The germline V gene has CDR1 LGHDT and CDR2 YNNKEL (reference sequence). CDR3 loop: CASSQWTSGPRGTQYF. The CDR3 DNA reads TGTGCCAGCAGCCAATGGACTAGCGGGCCACGAGGTACGCAGTATTTT.

Many counts were recorded for this clonotype. The DNA for the CDR3 is TGTGCCAGCAGCCAAGATAGTGGGGGGATTGAAGCTTTCTTT. It encodes CASSQDSGGIEAFF. This rearrangement joins TRBV4-2 to TRBJ1-1; weak D call: TRBD1 (5 bases). Trimming took off 0 bases at V and 7 bases at J, with 12 bases between the two ends. The CDR3 covers 14 residues. Germline V gene lookup returns CDR1 LGHNA and CDR2 YNFKEQ.

This clonotype appeared a few times. The V call is TRBV30, the J call TRBJ2-7; TRBD2 is a possible D gene (5 bases). The CDR3 spans 13 residues. Germline CDR1 is GTSNPN and CDR2 is SVGIG (reference sequence). Trimming removed 2 bases at V and 3 bases at J, with 11 bases between. The CDR3 loop reads CAWSPHRGYEQYF. The CDR3 DNA reads as TGTGCCTGGAGTCCCCACCGGGGCTACGAGCAGTACTTC.

This clonotype was observed at least ten times. The chain employs TRBV7-9 and TRBJ1-1, with unresolved D. V gave up 5 bases and J gave up 6 bases, with 13 bases separating them. The CDR3 spans 13 residues. Germline V gene data show CDR1 as SEHNR and CDR2 as FQNEAQ (reference sequence). The CDR3 loop is CASSQTWRPEAFF. CDR3 in DNA: TGTGCCAGCAGCCAAACATGGAGGCCTGAAGCTTTCTTT. Full variable domain (remainder filled in from reference TRBV7-9 and TRBJ1-1): DTGVSQNPRHKITKRGQNVTFRCDPISEHNRLYWYRQTLGQGPEFLTYFQNEAQLEKSRLLSDRFSAERPKGSFSTLEIQRTEQGDSAMYLCASSQTWRPEAFFGQGTRLTVV.